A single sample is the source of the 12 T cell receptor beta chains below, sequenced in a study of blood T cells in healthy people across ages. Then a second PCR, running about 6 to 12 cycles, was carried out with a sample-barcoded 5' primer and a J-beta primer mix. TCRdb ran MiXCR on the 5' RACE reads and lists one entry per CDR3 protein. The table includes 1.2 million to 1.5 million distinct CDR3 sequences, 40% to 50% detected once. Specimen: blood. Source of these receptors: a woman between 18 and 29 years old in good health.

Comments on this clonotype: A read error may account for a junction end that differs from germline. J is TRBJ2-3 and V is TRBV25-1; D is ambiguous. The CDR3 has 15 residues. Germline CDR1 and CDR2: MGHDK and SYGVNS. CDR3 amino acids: CVSSELSSTTDTQYF. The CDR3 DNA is TGTGTCAGCAGTGAATTGTCGTCTACGACAGATACGCAGTATTTT.

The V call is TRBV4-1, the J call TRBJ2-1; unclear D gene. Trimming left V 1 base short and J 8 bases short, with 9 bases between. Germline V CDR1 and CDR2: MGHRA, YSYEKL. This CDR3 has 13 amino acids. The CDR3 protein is CASSQVSAHEQFF. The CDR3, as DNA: TGCGCCAGCAGCCAAGTTTCGGCCCATGAGCAGTTCTTC.

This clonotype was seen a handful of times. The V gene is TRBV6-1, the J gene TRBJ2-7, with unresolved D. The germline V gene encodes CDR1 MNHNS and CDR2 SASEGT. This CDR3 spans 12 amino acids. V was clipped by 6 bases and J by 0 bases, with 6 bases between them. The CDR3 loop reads CASRHSSYEQYF. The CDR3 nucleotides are TGTGCCAGCAGGCACAGCTCCTACGAGCAGTACTTC.

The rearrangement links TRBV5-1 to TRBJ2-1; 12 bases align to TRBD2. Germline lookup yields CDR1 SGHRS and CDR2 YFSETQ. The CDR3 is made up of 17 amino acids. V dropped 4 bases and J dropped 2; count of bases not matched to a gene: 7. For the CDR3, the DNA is TGCGCCAGCAGCCTACTACTAGCGGGAGGAACCTACAATGAGCAGTTCTTC. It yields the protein CASSLLLAGGTYNEQFF.

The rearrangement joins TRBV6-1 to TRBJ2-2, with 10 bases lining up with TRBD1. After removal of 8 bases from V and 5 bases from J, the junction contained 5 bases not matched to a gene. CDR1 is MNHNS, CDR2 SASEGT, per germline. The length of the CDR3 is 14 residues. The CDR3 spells CASQRTGGTGELFF. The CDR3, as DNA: TGTGCCAGCCAAAGGACAGGGGGAACCGGGGAGCTGTTTTTT.

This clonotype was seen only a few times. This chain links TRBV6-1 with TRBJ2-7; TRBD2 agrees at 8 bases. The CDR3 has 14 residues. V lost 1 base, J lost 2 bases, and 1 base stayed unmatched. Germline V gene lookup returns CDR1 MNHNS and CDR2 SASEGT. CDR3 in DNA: TGTGCCAGCAGTGAAGTAGCGGGACCCTACGAGCAGTACTTC. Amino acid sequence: CASSEVAGPYEQYF.

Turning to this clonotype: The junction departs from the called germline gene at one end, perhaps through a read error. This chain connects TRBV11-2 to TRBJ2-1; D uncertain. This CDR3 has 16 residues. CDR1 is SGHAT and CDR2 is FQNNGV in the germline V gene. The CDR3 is CASGLDRTPTFNEQFF. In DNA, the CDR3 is TGTGCCAGCGGCTTAGATCGGACCCCGACGTTCAATGAGCAGTTCTTC.

The CDR3 coding sequence is TGTGCCAGCACCCCTTCACCGGACAGGGACACTGAAGCTTTCTTT. It codes for CASTPSPDRDTEAFF. The chain links TRBV11-2 to TRBJ1-1; 8 bases are a match to TRBD1. The V and J ends lost 7 bases and 3 bases, in that order; junction bases with no gene match: 10. Germline CDR1 and CDR2: SGHAT and FQNNGV. The CDR3 totals 15 residues.

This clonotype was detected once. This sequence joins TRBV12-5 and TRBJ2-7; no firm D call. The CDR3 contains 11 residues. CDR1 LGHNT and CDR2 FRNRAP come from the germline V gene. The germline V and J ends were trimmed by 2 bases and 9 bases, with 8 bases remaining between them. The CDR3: CASGLSGRQYF. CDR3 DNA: TGTGCTAGTGGTTTGTCGGGCAGGCAGTACTTC.

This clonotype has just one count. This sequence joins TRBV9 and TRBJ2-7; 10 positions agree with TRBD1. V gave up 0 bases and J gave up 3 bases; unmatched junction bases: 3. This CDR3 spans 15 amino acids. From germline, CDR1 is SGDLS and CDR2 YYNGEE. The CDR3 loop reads CASSVGQGALYEQYF. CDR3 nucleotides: TGTGCCAGCAGCGTAGGACAGGGGGCCCTCTACGAGCAGTACTTC.

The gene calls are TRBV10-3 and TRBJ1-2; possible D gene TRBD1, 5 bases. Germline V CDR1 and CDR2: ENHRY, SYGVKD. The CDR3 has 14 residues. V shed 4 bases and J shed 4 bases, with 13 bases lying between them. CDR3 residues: CAISGEGSVYGYTF. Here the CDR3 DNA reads TGTGCCATCAGTGGCGAGGGGTCAGTCTATGGCTACACCTTC.

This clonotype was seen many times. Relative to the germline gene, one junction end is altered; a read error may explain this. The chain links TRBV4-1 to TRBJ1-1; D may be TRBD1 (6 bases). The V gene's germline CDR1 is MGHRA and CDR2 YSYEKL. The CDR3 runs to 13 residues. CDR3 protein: CASSQGQNTEAFF. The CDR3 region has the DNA TGTGCCAGCAGCCAGGGGCAAAACACTGAAGCTTTCTTT.